Listed below are T cell receptor beta chains from one sample, sequenced in a study of shared clonotypes between healthy human individuals. Profiled with immunoSEQ multiplex PCR; TCRdb holds only in-frame clones, not every one. This table holds nearly 2 million clones, less than 95% found once. Sequencing used naive CD8+ T cells sorted from blood. The receptors were sampled from a man younger than 30 in good health. Both conserved end residues are part of each CDR3. D genes are given only for firm matches.

d_gene,j_gene,v_gene,CDR3aa,CDR3nt
-,TRBJ2-2,TRBV11-2,CASSLDFMTGSYTGELFF,TGTGCCAGCAGCTTAGACTTTATGACAGGATCCTACACCGGGGAGCTGTTTTTT
TRBD2,TRBJ2-1,TRBV27,CASSSLAGGIIEQFF,TGTGCCAGCAGCTCCCTAGCGGGAGGGATTATTGAGCAGTTCTTC
TRBD1,TRBJ1-2,TRBV5-5,CASGQGVSNGYGYTF,TGTGCCAGCGGACAGGGCGTTTCCAATGGCTATGGCTACACCTTC
TRBD2,TRBJ2-1,TRBV7-9,CASSTKREGNEQFF,TGTGCCAGCAGCACAAAGCGGGAGGGTAATGAGCAGTTCTTC
-,TRBJ1-6,TRBV28,CASRPDRPISPLHF,TGTGCCAGCAGACCGGACAGACCGATTTCACCCCTCCACTTT
-,TRBJ2-7,TRBV5-1,CASSSEDSTYEQYF,TGCGCCAGCAGCTCCGAGGACAGTACCTACGAGCAGTACTTC
TRBD1,TRBJ2-4,TRBV29-1,CSVGGQGNIQYF,TGCAGCGTTGGGGGACAGGGAAACATTCAGTACTTC
-,TRBJ2-1,TRBV5-5,CASSLALGVSNEQFF,TGTGCCAGCAGCTTGGCTCTTGGGGTGAGCAATGAGCAGTTCTTC
-,TRBJ1-6,TRBV5-6,CASSFGQPREPLHF,TGTGCCAGCAGCTTCGGACAGCCTCGGGAACCCCTCCACTTT
TRBD1,TRBJ1-2,TRBV4-1,CASSHRLGDRSYGYTF,TGCGCCAGCAGCCATCGATTAGGGGACAGATCATATGGCTACACCTTC
-,TRBJ2-2,TRBV18,CASSPPDRGGELFF,TGTGCCAGCTCACCACCGGACAGAGGAGGGGAGCTGTTTTTT
TRBD1,TRBJ2-7,TRBV5-6,CASSQGQGIYEQYF,TGTGCCAGCAGCCAAGGACAGGGGATCTACGAGCAGTACTTC